This T cell receptor (beta chain) was identified during a study of blood T cell repertoires in COVID-19. For the study at large: PBMCs, B-cell-depleted T cells, or T cells were the source of the cDNA or gDNA that made up the material.

In germline, CDR1 is MDHEN, CDR2 SYDVKM. The V end lost 6 bases, the J end lost 4 bases, and 18 bases lay between the germline ends. The CDR3 has 15 amino acids. TCRdb's copy holds only in-frame clones and misses some; the assay was immunoSEQ multiplex PCR. Here the sample spans roughly 100,000 clones, 91% being singletons. The rearrangement links TRBV28 to TRBJ1-2; D possibly corresponds to TRBD1 (5 bases). The receptor was isolated from a man aged 18 to 30 with acute or convalescent COVID-19. Sequencing used peripheral blood. The CDR3 DNA follows: TGTGCCAGCAGGCCCGGGGGGACGGGAAGCTATGGCTACACCTTC. Its translation: CASRPGGTGSYGYTF.